The 21 T cell receptor beta chains below were found in one sample sequenced in a study of CD8+ T cells in alopecia areata. The sequencing template was cDNA reverse transcribed from extracted RNA. Sequencing used immunoSEQ multiplex PCR; TCRdb keeps in-frame clones, though not all of them. The sample contains some 120,000 clones, around 53% of which appear only once. Treatment noted: oral pan-JAK inhibitor, 5-10 mg twice daily. This sample comprised CD8+ T cells sorted from blood, obtained at week 24, from a patient treated with tofacitinib. These TCRs come from a human donor with alopecia areata.

The genes are TRBV13 and TRBJ2-5; D is possibly TRBD1 or TRBD2 (5 bases each). Trimming took off 7 bases at V and 5 bases at J, with 14 bases between the two ends. The length of the CDR3 is 13 residues. Germline V lookup: CDR1 PRHDT, CDR2 FYEKMQ (reference sequence). The CDR3 nucleotides read TGTGCCAGCACCGAAGGGGACGATGAGACCCAGTACTTC. The encoded protein is CASTEGDDETQYF.

The chain links TRBV27 to TRBJ2-1; D is unresolved. The CDR3 runs 13 residues. Germline V gene data show CDR1 as MNHEY and CDR2 as SMNVEV (reference sequence). Trimming left V 6 bases short and J 0 bases short, with 6 bases between. The DNA for the CDR3 is TGTGCCAGCAGCTTTAGCTCCTACAATGAGCAGTTCTTC. This codes for CASSFSSYNEQFF.

The rearrangement uses TRBV5-1 and TRBJ2-7; D not resolved. This CDR3 has 13 amino acids. Germline loops: CDR1 SGHRS, CDR2 YFSETQ. V lost 4 bases and J 2 bases, leaving 10 bases between the germline ends. The CDR3 reads CASSADGTYEQYF. The CDR3 region has the DNA TGCGCCAGCAGCGCGGACGGAACCTACGAGCAGTACTTC.

The V and J genes are TRBV7-6 and TRBJ1-2; D is uncertain. The V end lost 2 bases, the J end lost 8 bases, and 9 bases lay between the germline ends. The germline gives CDR1 SGHVS, CDR2 FNYEAQ. The CDR3 extends over 12 amino acids. The CDR3 is CASSLMGYGYTF. For the CDR3, the DNA is TGTGCCAGCAGCTTAATGGGTTACGGCTACACCTTC.

The chain couples TRBV5-6 to TRBJ2-7; D possibly corresponds to TRBD1 (5 bases). V was shortened by 5 bases and J by 0 bases, with 12 bases between the two germline ends. Per the germline V gene, CDR1 is SGHDT and CDR2 is YYEEEE. This CDR3 contains 14 residues. The CDR3 DNA reads TGTGCCAGCAGTAGACAGAGGAGCTCCTACGAGCAGTACTTC. Its translation: CASSRQRSSYEQYF.

This clone was counted a few times. The chain carries TRBV19 and TRBJ1-1, with 10 positions matching TRBD1. Germline V gene lookup returns CDR1 LNHDA and CDR2 SQIVND (reference sequence). J gave up 6 bases and V 5 bases, and 9 bases lay outside the gene matches. There are 15 residues in the CDR3. The CDR3 loop is CASSVRQGAPAEAFF. The CDR3 DNA sequence: TGTGCCAGTAGTGTTAGACAGGGGGCGCCGGCTGAAGCTTTCTTT.

The genes are TRBV30 and TRBJ1-1; 7 bases match TRBD1. The CDR3 totals 14 residues. In germline, CDR1 is GTSNPN, CDR2 SVGIG (reference sequence). Trimming cost V 1 base and J 5 bases; bases outside gene matches: 7. The CDR3 region has the DNA TGTGCCTGGAGTGCGACAGGGAGTGATACTGAAGCTTTCTTT. Translated, it gives CAWSATGSDTEAFF.

The chain is built from TRBV6-4 and TRBJ2-3; D possibly corresponds to TRBD1 (6 bases). V lost 3 bases and J lost 1, with 11 bases in between. CDR1 MRHNA and CDR2 SNTAGT come from the germline V gene. The CDR3 is 15 residues long. CDR3 nucleotides: TGTGCCAGCAGTGAGGGCGAGGGGGGCACAGATACGCAGTATTTT. It codes for CASSEGEGGTDTQYF.

This clone occurred a few times. The chain is built from TRBV7-8 and TRBJ1-6, with a possible D match to TRBD1 (5 bases). Germline CDR1 and CDR2: SGHVS and FQNEAQ. V gave up 7 bases and J gave up 10 bases, with 23 bases separating them. The CDR3 totals 16 residues. The CDR3 nucleotides read TGTGCCAGCACCACAGATATGGGGCCTGCGGGATCACCCCTCCACTTT. Translation: CASTTDMGPAGSPLHF.

The chain combines TRBV7-3 with TRBJ1-2; D may be TRBD1 (5 bases). V lost 4 bases to trimming and J lost 9 bases, with 21 bases between them. In germline, CDR1 is SGHTA, CDR2 FQGTGA. The CDR3 has 15 residues. The CDR3 DNA reads as TGTGCCAGCAGCTCGGCCCTGAGGGGTAAGGAGAGCTACACCTTC. Translating it yields CASSSALRGKESYTF.

V gene TRBV2 combines with J gene TRBJ2-7; possibly TRBD1 for D (5 bases). Germline CDR1 is SNHLY and CDR2 is FYNNEI. The V gene lost 5 bases and the J gene lost 2 bases, with 16 bases spanning the gap. This CDR3 has 15 amino acids. DNA for the CDR3: TGTGCCAGCAGTCTTCCTTCGGACATGCCCTACGAGCAGTACTTC. Its protein is CASSLPSDMPYEQYF.

This chain links TRBV30 with TRBJ2-3; 8 bases match TRBD1. CDR3 length equals 15 residues. From germline, CDR1 is GTSNPN and CDR2 SVGIG (reference sequence). V was pared by 4 bases and J by 2 bases, with 8 bases of the junction left unmatched. The CDR3 loop reads CAWIGDRSYTDTQYF. CDR3 nucleotides: TGTGCCTGGATTGGGGACAGGTCTTACACAGATACGCAGTATTTT.

The chain has TRBV7-9 and TRBJ2-7; the D is unclear. Germline CDR1 reads SEHNR; CDR2 reads FQNEAQ (reference sequence). V was shortened by 1 base and J by 6 bases, with 13 bases between the two germline ends. This CDR3 contains 14 residues. CDR3 DNA sequence: TGTGCCAGCAGCTTAGTCGAACAGCTCAGCGAGCAGTACTTC. Protein sequence: CASSLVEQLSEQYF.

This chain connects TRBV5-6 to TRBJ1-1, with 8 bases identical to TRBD1. Germline V CDR1 and CDR2: SGHDT, YYEEEE. Trimming cost V 5 bases and J 0 bases; bases outside gene matches: 9. This CDR3 has 16 amino acids. The CDR3 spells CASRTDQGAMNTEAFF. Written as DNA, the CDR3 is TGTGCCAGCAGGACGGATCAGGGGGCGATGAACACTGAAGCTTTCTTT.

The rearrangement joins TRBV19 to TRBJ2-1; TRBD1 might be the D (6 bases). CDR1 is LNHDA and CDR2 is SQIVND in the germline V gene (reference sequence). The CDR3 spans 16 residues. Trimming pared 0 bases from V and 3 bases from J, leaving 12 bases between. CDR3 nucleotide sequence: TGTGCCAGTAGTATAGATCTTGAAGGGGGCTACAATGAGCAGTTCTTC. Translation gives CASSIDLEGGYNEQFF. Full variable domain (remainder filled in from reference TRBV19 and TRBJ2-1): DGGITQSPKYLFRKEGQNVTLSCEQNLNHDAMYWYRQDPGQGLRLIYYSQIVNDFQKGDIAEGYSVSREKKESFPLTVTSAQKNPTAFYLCASSIDLEGGYNEQFFGPGTRLTVL.

The chain is built from TRBV6-5 and TRBJ1-1, with 7 bases that match TRBD1. This CDR3 contains 14 residues. Germline V gives CDR1 MNHEY, CDR2 SVGAGI. After removal of 6 bases from V and 4 bases from J, the junction contained 8 bases not matched to a gene. The CDR3: CASSFHRGGTEAFF. CDR3 nucleotides: TGTGCCAGCAGCTTCCACAGGGGCGGCACTGAAGCTTTCTTT.

The chain couples TRBV4-1 to TRBJ1-5; D unclear. Trimming removed 1 base from V and 4 bases from J, with 5 bases in between. The V gene's germline CDR1 is MGHRA and CDR2 YSYEKL. The CDR3 length is 13 residues. CDR3 protein: CASSQVGNQPQHF. In DNA, the CDR3 is TGCGCCAGCAGCCAAGTGGGAAATCAGCCCCAGCATTTT.

The chain carries TRBV7-8 and TRBJ1-2; D perhaps matches TRBD1 (6 bases). Germline V gives CDR1 SGHVS, CDR2 FQNEAQ. The CDR3 has 14 residues. The V gene lost 1 base and the J gene lost 6 bases, with 12 bases spanning the gap. This CDR3 is CASSLVPRDNGYTF. CDR3 bases: TGTGCCAGCAGCTTAGTCCCCAGGGACAATGGCTACACCTTC.

Notes on this clone: The sample has other DNA sequences that encode this CDR3 too. The chain uses TRBV7-9 and TRBJ1-2; maybe TRBD1 (6 bases). CDR1 and CDR2 from the germline V gene are SEHNR and FQNEAQ (reference sequence). Trimming removed 1 base at V and 6 bases at J, with 6 bases between. The CDR3 loop spans 12 amino acids. The CDR3 sequence: CASSLEGDGYTF. Here the CDR3 DNA reads TGTGCCAGCAGCTTAGAGGGGGATGGCTACACCTTC.

The genes are TRBV10-3 and TRBJ2-3; D is uncertain. V was shortened by 3 bases and J by 7 bases, with 11 bases between the two germline ends. The CDR3 spans 13 residues. Germline V CDR1 and CDR2: ENHRY, SYGVKD. The CDR3 nucleotides read TGTGCCATCAGTGAATCAGAACCCTATACGCAGTATTTT. Its protein product is CAISESEPYTQYF.

The genes are TRBV10-1 and TRBJ1-1; 9 nucleotides agree with TRBD1. This CDR3 is 13 amino acids long. Germline V lookup: CDR1 WNHNN, CDR2 SYGVQD (reference sequence). Losses at the gene ends were 9 bases for V and 6 bases for J; bases not matched to a gene: 8. CDR3 residues: CASAARQGAEAFF. CDR3 bases: TGCGCCAGTGCGGCCAGACAGGGGGCTGAAGCTTTCTTT.